Listed here is a single TCR beta chain. Germline V gene lookup returns CDR1 MGHRA and CDR2 YSYEKL. Trimming shortened V by 4 bases and J by 3 bases, and 21 bases separated the two germline ends. CDR3 size: 18 residues. In the source study's methods: Reference gene primers were amplified, and this amplification served to estimate nucleated cell counts. Profiled with immunoSEQ multiplex PCR; TCRdb holds only in-frame clones, not every one. V, J and clone size are those of that table, while D and trimming were read from the DNA. This sample has 85,000 to 95,000 clones, with roughly 90% found just once. The sample originates from a study of blood T cell repertoires in COVID-19. Whole-study context: The United States, Italy and Spain provided the acute and convalescent COVID-19 samples.

The V call is TRBV4-1, the J call TRBJ2-2; no clear D gene. The sample taken for sequencing was peripheral blood. The TCR was taken from a man in his sixties with COVID-19, enrolled during active disease. This CDR3 reads CASSPSIPYGEDTGELFF. The CDR3 DNA sequence: TGCGCCAGCAGCCCCTCTATCCCCTATGGCGAGGACACCGGGGAGCTGTTTTTT.